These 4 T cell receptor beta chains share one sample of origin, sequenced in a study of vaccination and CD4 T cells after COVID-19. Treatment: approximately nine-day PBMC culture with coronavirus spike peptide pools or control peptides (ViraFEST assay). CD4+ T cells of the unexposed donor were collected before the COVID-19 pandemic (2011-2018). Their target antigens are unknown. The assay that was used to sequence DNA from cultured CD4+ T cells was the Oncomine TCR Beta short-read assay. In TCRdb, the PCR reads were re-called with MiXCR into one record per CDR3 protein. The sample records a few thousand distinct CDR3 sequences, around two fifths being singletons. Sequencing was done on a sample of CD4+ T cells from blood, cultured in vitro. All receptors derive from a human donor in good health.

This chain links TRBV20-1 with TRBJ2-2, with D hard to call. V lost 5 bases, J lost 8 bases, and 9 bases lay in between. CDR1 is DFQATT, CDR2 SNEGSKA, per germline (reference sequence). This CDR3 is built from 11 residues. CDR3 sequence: CSAVVRGELFF. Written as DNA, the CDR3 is TGCAGTGCTGTGGTTAGGGGGGAGCTGTTTTTT.

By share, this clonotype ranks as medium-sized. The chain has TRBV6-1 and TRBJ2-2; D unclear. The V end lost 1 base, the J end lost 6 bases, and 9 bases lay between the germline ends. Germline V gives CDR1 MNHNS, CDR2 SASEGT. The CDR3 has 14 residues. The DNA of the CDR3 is TGTGCCAGCAGTGAAGAGGCCTCCTCCGGGGAGCTGTTTTTT. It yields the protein CASSEEASSGELFF.

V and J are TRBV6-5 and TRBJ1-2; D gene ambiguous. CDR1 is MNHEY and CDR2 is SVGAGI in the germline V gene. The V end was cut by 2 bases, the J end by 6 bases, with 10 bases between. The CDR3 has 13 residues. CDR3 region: CASSYTGVDGYTF. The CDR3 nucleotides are TGTGCCAGCAGTTACACCGGGGTGGATGGCTACACCTTC.

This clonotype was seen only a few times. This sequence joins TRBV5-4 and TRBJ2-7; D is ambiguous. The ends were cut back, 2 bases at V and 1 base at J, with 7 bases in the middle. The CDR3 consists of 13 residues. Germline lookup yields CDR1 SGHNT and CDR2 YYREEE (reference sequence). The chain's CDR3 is CASSFQISYEQYF. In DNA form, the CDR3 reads TGTGCCAGCAGCTTTCAGATTTCCTACGAGCAGTACTTC.